A selection of T cell receptor beta chains follows, all from one sample in a study of beta chain features in type 1 diabetes. Sequenced by immunoSEQ multiplex PCR; TCRdb stores in-frame clones only, minus some. The profile shows more than 250,000 clones, approximately 25% of them singletons. Sequencing input: naive CD4+ T cells from blood. All receptors derive from a young woman with type 1 diabetes. Both conserved end residues are trimmed from each CDR3. The D gene is left open where the match is weak.

J gene | D gene | V gene | CDR3 protein
TRBJ2-5 | - | TRBV12-5 | ASGTYGPEY
TRBJ2-7 | TRBD2 | TRBV5-4 | ASSPKAGGGHEQY
TRBJ1-2 | TRBD1 | TRBV5-6 | ASRGTGNYGYT
TRBJ2-3 | TRBD2 | TRBV30 | AWSVISGALNTQY
TRBJ1-1 | - | TRBV7-2 | ASTRPGLMNTEAF
TRBJ1-2 | - | TRBV29-1 | SGHRDYGYT
TRBJ2-7 | TRBD1 | TRBV16 | ASSPTGQAYEQY
TRBJ2-2 | TRBD1 | TRBV6-1 | ASSEFLGTEFTGELF
TRBJ2-1 | TRBD2 | TRBV15 | ATSSRGLAGPYNEQF
TRBJ1-2 | TRBD1 | TRBV27 | ASSRQGNIFGYT
TRBJ2-4 | TRBD1 | TRBV11-3 | ASRGELGQENIQY
TRBJ2-7 | TRBD1 | TRBV23-1 | ASSQSTGGPSEQY
TRBJ2-7 | TRBD1 | TRBV29-1 | SVEGEGQGIYEQY
TRBJ2-1 | - | TRBV5-4 | ASRSTGFPPNEQF
TRBJ1-2 | TRBD1 | TRBV29-1 | SVSKGTGGLSGYT
TRBJ2-3 | - | TRBV29-1 | SVEPRSTDTQY
TRBJ2-1 | - | TRBV9 | ASSVAGTSNNEQF
TRBJ1-1 | - | TRBV2 | ASRLNTEAF
TRBJ2-1 | TRBD1 | TRBV5-1 | ASSLGIDRVDEQF